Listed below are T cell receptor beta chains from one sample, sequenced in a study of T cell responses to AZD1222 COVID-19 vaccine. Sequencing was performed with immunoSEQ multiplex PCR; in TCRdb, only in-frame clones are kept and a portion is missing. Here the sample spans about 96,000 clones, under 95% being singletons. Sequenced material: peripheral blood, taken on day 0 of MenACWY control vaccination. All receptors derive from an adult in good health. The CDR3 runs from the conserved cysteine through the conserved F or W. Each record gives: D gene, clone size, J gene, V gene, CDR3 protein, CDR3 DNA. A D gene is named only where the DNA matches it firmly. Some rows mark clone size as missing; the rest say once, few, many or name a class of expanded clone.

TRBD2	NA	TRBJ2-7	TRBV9	CASSVVGLPGGEQYF	TGTGCCAGCAGCGTAGTAGGCCTACCGGGGGGCGAGCAGTACTTC
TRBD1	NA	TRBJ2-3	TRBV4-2	CASSQGQGAGDTQYF	TGTGCCAGCAGCCAAGGACAGGGGGCGGGAGATACGCAGTATTTT
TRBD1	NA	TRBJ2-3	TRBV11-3	CASSHRTGYGTDTQYF	TGTGCCAGCAGCCATCGGACAGGGTATGGCACAGATACGCAGTATTTT
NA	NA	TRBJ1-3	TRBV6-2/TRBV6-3	CASSYFQGRASGNTIYF	TGTGCCAGCAGTTATTTTCAAGGACGCGCCTCTGGAAACACCATATATTTT
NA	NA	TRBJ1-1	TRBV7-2	CASSSSGVGTEAFF	TGTGCCAGCAGCTCGTCAGGGGTGGGCACTGAAGCTTTCTTT
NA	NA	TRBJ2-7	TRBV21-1	CAVGKRERIWEQYF	TGTGCCGTAGGGAAGCGGGAGCGTATTTGGGAGCAGTACTTC
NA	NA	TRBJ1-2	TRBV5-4	CASSLGDGTLNGYTF	TGTGCCAGCAGCTTGGGCGACGGAACTCTTAATGGCTACACCTTC
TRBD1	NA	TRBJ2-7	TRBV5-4	CASSRQGQLYEQYF	TGTGCCAGCAGCCGACAGGGGCAACTCTACGAGCAGTACTTC
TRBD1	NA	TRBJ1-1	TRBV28	CASSSGTGGLTEAFF	TGTGCCAGCAGTTCCGGGACAGGGGGCCTCACTGAAGCTTTCTTT
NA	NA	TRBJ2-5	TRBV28	CASSLFLEQETQYF	TGTGCCAGCAGTTTATTCCTAGAACAAGAGACCCAGTACTTC
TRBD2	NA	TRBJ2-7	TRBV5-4	CASSLGLAGEYEQYF	TGTGCCAGCAGCTTGGGTCTAGCGGGAGAGTACGAGCAGTACTTC
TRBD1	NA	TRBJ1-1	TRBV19	CASSPTGETEAFF	TGTGCCAGTAGTCCTACAGGGGAAACTGAAGCTTTCTTT
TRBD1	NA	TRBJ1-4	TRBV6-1	CASSEVLAGGEKLFF	TGTGCCAGCAGTGAAGTCCTGGCAGGGGGAGAAAAACTGTTTTTT
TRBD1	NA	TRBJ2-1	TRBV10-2	CAAGQGAGNEQFF	TGCGCCGCCGGACAGGGGGCGGGTAATGAGCAGTTCTTC
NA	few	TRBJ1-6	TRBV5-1	CASSLVGGSSYNSPLHF	TGCGCCAGCAGCTTGGTAGGGGGGAGCTCCTATAATTCACCCCTCCACTTT
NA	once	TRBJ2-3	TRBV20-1	CSASSPTATSTDTQYF	TGCAGTGCTAGTTCACCGACAGCTACTAGCACAGATACGCAGTATTTT
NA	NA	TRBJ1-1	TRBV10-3	CAISERSDMNTEAFF	TGTGCCATCAGTGAACGGTCAGACATGAACACTGAAGCTTTCTTT
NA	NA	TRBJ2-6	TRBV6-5	CASSYFLGSGANVLTF	TGTGCCAGCAGTTACTTCTTGGGCTCTGGGGCCAACGTCCTGACTTTC
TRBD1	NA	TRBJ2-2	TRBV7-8	CASSGTANSNTGELFF	TGTGCCAGCAGCGGGACAGCCAATTCGAACACCGGGGAGCTGTTTTTT
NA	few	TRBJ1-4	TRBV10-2	CASSDAGAGGNEKLFF	TGCGCCAGCAGTGATGCAGGCGCTGGGGGTAATGAAAAACTGTTTTTT
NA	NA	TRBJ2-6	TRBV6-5	CASRAPSSGANVLTF	TGTGCCAGCAGAGCACCAAGCTCTGGGGCCAACGTCCTGACTTTC
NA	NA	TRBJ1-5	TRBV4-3	CASSQEGRGPQHF	TGCGCCAGCAGCCAAGAGGGGCGAGGGCCCCAGCATTTT
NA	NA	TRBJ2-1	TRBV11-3	CASSLGDTVSYNEQFF	TGTGCCAGCAGCTTGGGGGACACCGTCTCCTACAATGAGCAGTTCTTC
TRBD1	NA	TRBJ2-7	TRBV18	CASSPTPGQGYEQYF	TGTGCCAGCTCACCGACACCGGGACAGGGTTACGAGCAGTACTTC
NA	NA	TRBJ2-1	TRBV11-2	CASTLKENEQFF	TGTGCCAGCACCCTAAAGGAGAATGAGCAGTTCTTC
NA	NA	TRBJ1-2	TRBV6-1	CASSERGLKWGGYTF	TGTGCCAGCAGTGAAAGAGGGCTGAAATGGGGTGGCTACACCTTC
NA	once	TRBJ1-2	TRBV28	CATSNSGRNYGYTF	TGTGCCACCTCCAATTCGGGGAGAAACTATGGCTACACCTTC
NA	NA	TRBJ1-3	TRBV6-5	CASRQVSGNTIYF	TGTGCCAGCAGACAGGTCTCTGGAAACACCATATATTTT
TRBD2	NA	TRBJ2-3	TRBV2	CAGRGGLYDTQYF	TGTGCCGGGCGGGGGGGCCTTTATGATACGCAGTATTTT
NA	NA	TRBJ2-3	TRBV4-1	CASSQEERDPSTDTQYF	TGCGCCAGCAGCCAGGAGGAACGGGACCCTAGCACAGATACGCAGTATTTT
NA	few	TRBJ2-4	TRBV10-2	CASSESIENIQYF	TGCGCCAGCAGTGAGTCGATAGAAAACATTCAGTACTTC
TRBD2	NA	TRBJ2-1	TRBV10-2	CASSRGQRELYNEQFF	TGCGCCAGCAGTCGAGGGCAGCGGGAGTTGTACAATGAGCAGTTCTTC
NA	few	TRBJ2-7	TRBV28	CASSLSATYEQYF	TGTGCCAGCAGTTTGTCCGCGACCTACGAGCAGTACTTC
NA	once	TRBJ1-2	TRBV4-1	CASSQDSGRVSGRTF	TGCGCCAGCAGCCAAGATTCGGGACGGGTTTCGGGGCGCACCTTC
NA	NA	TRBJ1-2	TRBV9	CASYKGGTPHVANYGYTF	TGTGCCAGCTATAAGGGGGGGACACCCCACGTAGCTAACTATGGCTACACCTTC
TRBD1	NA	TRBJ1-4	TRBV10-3	CAISEKLQGTGEKLFF	TGTGCCATCAGTGAAAAACTACAGGGGACCGGTGAAAAACTGTTTTTT
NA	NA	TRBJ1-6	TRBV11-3	CASSLTPNNSPLHF	TGTGCCAGCAGCTTAACACCAAATAATTCACCCCTCCACTTT
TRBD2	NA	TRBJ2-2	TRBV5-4	CASSSSSGRNTGELFF	TGTGCCAGCAGCTCTTCTAGCGGGCGGAACACCGGGGAGCTGTTTTTT
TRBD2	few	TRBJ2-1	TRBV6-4	CASSDSVSGGGNEQFF	TGTGCCAGCAGTGACTCGGTTTCGGGAGGGGGCAATGAGCAGTTCTTC
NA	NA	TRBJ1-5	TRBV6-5	CASSYVQPQHF	TGTGCCAGCAGTTACGTTCAGCCCCAGCATTTT
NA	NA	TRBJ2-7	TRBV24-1	CATSDPGGYSEWEQYF	TGTGCCACCAGTGATCCTGGGGGGTATTCCGAATGGGAGCAGTACTTC
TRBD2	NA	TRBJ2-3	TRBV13	CASSQRLAGTSDTQYF	TGTGCCAGCAGCCAAAGACTAGCGGGGACCTCCGATACGCAGTATTTT
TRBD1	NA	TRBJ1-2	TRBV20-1	CSARTGDGYTF	TGCAGTGCCCGGACAGGGGATGGCTACACCTTC
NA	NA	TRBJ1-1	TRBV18	CASSPPHSKTEAFF	TGTGCCAGCTCACCACCGCATTCAAAGACTGAAGCTTTCTTT
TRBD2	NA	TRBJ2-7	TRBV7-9	CASSGGTSGFREQYF	TGTGCCAGCAGCGGGGGGACTAGCGGATTTCGCGAGCAGTACTTC
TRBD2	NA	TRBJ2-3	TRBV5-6	CASSPTSGAITSTDTQYF	TGTGCCAGCAGCCCGACTAGCGGGGCCATAACTAGCACAGATACGCAGTATTTT